This T cell receptor (beta chain) originates from a study of technical replicates of blood from a few donors. The V and J ends lost 0 bases and 5 bases respectively, with 9 bases between them. CDR3 size: 14 residues. CDR1 is SGHRS and CDR2 is YFSETQ in the germline V gene. Profiling relied on immunoSEQ multiplex PCR, and the TCRdb table lists in-frame clones only, not all of them. The repertoire holds 75,000 or so clones, with 85% to 95% as singletons. The TCR was taken from a human donor in good health. The chain has TRBV5-1 and TRBJ2-1, with D maybe TRBD2 (5 bases). Sequencing was performed on T cells isolated from PBMCs. The CDR3 region is CASSLGLGDNEQFF. The CDR3 DNA is TGCGCCAGCAGCTTGGGGCTCGGGGACAATGAGCAGTTCTTC.